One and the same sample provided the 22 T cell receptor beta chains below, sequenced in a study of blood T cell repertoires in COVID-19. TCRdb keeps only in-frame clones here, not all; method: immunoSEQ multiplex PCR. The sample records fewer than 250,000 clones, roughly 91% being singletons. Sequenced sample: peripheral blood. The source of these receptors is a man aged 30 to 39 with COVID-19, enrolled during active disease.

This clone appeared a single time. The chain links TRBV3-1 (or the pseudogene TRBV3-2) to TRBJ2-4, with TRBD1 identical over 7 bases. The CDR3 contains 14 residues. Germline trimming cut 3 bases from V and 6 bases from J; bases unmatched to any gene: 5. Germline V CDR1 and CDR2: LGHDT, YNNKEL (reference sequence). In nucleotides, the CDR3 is TGTGCCAGCAGCCACAACGACAGGGTAAACATTCAGTACTTC. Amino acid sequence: CASSHNDRVNIQYF.

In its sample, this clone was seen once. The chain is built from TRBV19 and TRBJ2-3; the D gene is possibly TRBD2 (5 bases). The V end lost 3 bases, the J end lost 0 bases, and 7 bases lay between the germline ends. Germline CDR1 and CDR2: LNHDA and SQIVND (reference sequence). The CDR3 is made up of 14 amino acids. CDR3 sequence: CASSIRTSTDTQYF. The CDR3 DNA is TGTGCCAGTAGTATTAGGACTAGCACAGATACGCAGTATTTT.

The CDR3 protein is CASSAGMSGGFLTDTQYF. DNA for the CDR3: TGTGCCAGCAGTGCCGGTATGAGCGGGGGGTTTCTCACAGATACGCAGTATTTT. The V call is TRBV2, the J call TRBJ2-3, with 9 bases fitting TRBD2. The CDR3 runs to 18 residues. With 4 bases clipped from V and 2 bases from J, the junction kept 13 bases outside the gene matches. Germline V gives CDR1 SNHLY, CDR2 FYNNEI.

CDR3 DNA sequence: TGCAGTGCTAGTTTGACGGGCTATGGCTACACCTTC. Protein sequence: CSASLTGYGYTF. The chain carries TRBV20-1 and TRBJ1-2; D is uncertain. The CDR3 length is 12 residues. From germline, CDR1 is DFQATT and CDR2 SNEGSKA (reference sequence). The V and J ends lost 3 bases and 4 bases respectively, with 9 bases between them.

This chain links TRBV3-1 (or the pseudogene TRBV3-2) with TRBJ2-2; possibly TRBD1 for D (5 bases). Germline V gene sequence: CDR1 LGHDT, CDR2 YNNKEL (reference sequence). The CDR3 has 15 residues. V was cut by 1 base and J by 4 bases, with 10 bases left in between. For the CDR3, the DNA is TGTGCCAGCAGCCAAGCAGGGATAGGCACCGGGGAGCTGTTTTTT. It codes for CASSQAGIGTGELFF.

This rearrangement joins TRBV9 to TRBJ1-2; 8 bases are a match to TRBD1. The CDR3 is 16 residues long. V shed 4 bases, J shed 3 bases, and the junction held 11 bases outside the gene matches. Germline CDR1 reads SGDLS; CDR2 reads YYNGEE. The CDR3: CASSLTPTGDYYGYTF. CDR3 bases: TGTGCCAGCAGCTTAACACCGACAGGGGACTACTATGGCTACACCTTC.

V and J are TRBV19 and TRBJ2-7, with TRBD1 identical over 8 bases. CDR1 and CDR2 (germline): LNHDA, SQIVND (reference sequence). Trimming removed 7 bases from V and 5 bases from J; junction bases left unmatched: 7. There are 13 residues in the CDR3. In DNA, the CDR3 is TGTGCCAGTAAGGGGACAGGCACCAACGAGCAGTACTTC. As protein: CASKGTGTNEQYF.

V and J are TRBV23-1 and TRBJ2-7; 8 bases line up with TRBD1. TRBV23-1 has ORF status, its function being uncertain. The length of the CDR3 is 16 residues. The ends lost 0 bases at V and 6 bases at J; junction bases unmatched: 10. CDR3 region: CASSQSEDRVVCEQYF. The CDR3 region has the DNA TGCGCCAGCAGTCAATCAGAGGACAGGGTTGTCTGCGAGCAGTACTTC.

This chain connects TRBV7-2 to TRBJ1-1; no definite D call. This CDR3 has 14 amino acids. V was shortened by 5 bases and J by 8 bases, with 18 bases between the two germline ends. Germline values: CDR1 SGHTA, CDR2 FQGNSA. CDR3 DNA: TGTGCCAGCAGCCGCCAAAGTGGGCCAAACGAAGCTTTCTTT. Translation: CASSRQSGPNEAFF.

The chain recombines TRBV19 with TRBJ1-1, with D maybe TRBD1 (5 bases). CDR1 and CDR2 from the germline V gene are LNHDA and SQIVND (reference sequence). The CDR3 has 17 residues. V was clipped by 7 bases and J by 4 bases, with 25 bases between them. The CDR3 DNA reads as TGTGCCAGTACCCTATATGCCCCGCAGGGTGCCGTCACTGAAGCTTTCTTT. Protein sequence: CASTLYAPQGAVTEAFF.

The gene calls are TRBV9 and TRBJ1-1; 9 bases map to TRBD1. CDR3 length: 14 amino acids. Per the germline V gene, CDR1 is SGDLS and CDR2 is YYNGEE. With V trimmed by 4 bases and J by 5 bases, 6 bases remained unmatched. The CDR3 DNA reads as TGTGCCAGCAGCCCTACAGGGGGCCGGACTGAAGCTTTCTTT. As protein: CASSPTGGRTEAFF. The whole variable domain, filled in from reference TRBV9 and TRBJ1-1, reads DSGVTQTPKHLITATGQRVTLRCSPRSGDLSVYWYQQSLDQGLQFLIQYYNGEERAKGNILERFSAQQFPDLHSELNLSSLELGDSALYFCASSPTGGRTEAFFGQGTRLTVV.

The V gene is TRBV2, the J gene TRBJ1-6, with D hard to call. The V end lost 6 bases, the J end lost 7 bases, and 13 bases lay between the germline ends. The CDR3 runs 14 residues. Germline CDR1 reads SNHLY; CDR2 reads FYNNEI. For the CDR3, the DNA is TGTGCCAGCAGGTTATTCGGGAGGAATTCACCCCTCCACTTT. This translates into CASRLFGRNSPLHF.

CDR3 region: CASSARGHTGELFF. The DNA for the CDR3 is TGTGCCAGCAGCGCAAGGGGGCACACCGGGGAGCTGTTTTTT. The V call is TRBV5-6, the J call TRBJ2-2; 7 bases fit TRBD1. V lost 4 bases, J lost 3 bases, and 3 bases stayed unmatched. The CDR3 runs 14 residues. The germline CDR1 and CDR2 sequences are SGHDT and YYEEEE.

Here the CDR3 reads CASSAGGHSYEQYF. CDR3 nucleotide sequence: TGCGCCAGCAGCGCTGGTGGCCATTCCTACGAGCAGTACTTC. This chain connects TRBV5-1 to TRBJ2-7; D is unresolved. The CDR3 is 14 amino acids. CDR1 is SGHRS, CDR2 YFSETQ, per germline. V lost 4 bases, J lost 1 base, and 12 bases lay in between.

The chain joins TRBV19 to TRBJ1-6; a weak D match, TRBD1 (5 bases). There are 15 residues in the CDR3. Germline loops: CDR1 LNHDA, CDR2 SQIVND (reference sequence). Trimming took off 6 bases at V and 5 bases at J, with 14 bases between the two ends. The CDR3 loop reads CASSPGTWDNSPLHF. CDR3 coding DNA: TGTGCCAGTAGCCCCGGGACTTGGGATAATTCACCCCTCCACTTT.

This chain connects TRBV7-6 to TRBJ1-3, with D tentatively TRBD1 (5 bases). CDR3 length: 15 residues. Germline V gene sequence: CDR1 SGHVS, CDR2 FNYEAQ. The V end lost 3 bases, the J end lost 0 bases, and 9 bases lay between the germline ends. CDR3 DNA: TGTGCCAGCAGCTTCGGCGACAGCTCTGGAAACACCATATATTTT. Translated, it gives CASSFGDSSGNTIYF. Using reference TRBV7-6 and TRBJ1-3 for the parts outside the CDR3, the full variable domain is GAGVSQSPRYKVTKRGQDVALRCDPISGHVSLYWYRQALGQGPEFLTYFNYEAQQDKSGLPNDRFSAERPEGSISTLTIQRTEQRDSAMYRCASSFGDSSGNTIYFGEGSWLTVV.

The CDR3 sequence is CASSLAGGPGETQYF. In nucleotides, the CDR3 is TGTGCCAGCAGCTTGGCGGGGGGGCCGGGGGAGACCCAGTACTTC. The V gene is TRBV7-9, the J gene TRBJ2-5, with 9 bases fitting TRBD2. The CDR3 length is 15 residues. CDR1 and CDR2 from the germline V gene are SEHNR and FQNEAQ (reference sequence). V lost 3 bases and J lost 5; bases outside the gene matches: 7.

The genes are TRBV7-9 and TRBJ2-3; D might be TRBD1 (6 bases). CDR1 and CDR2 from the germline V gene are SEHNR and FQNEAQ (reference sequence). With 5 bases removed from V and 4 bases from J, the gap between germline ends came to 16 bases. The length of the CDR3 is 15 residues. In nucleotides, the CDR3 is TGTGCCAGCAGCCTACTAGGGGGTCGCGCAGATACGCAGTATTTT. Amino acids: CASSLLGGRADTQYF. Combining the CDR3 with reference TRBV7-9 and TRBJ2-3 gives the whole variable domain DTGVSQNPRHKITKRGQNVTFRCDPISEHNRLYWYRQTLGQGPEFLTYFQNEAQLEKSRLLSDRFSAERPKGSFSTLEIQRTEQGDSAMYLCASSLLGGRADTQYFGPGTRLTVL.

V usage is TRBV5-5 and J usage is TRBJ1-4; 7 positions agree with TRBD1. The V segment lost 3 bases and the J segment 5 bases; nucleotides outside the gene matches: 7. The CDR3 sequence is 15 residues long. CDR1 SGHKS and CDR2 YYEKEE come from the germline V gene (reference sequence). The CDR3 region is CASSSAGGVNEKLFF. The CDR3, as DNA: TGTGCCAGCAGCTCGGCAGGGGGTGTGAATGAAAAACTGTTTTTT.

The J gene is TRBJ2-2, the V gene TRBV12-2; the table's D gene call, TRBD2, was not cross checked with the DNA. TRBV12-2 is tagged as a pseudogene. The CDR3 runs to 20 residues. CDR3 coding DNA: TGTGCAAGTCGTCACCGAACTGGAGGTCTAGCGGGCAAAATCACCGGGGAGCTGTTTTTT. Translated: CASRHRTGGLAGKITGELFF.

CDR3 nucleotides: TGTGCCAGTAGTATAGAGGGCAGGGAAGGGTACAATGAGCAGTTCTTC. It specifies CASSIEGREGYNEQFF. The J gene is TRBJ2-1, the V gene TRBV19; D may be TRBD1 (5 bases). The CDR3 has 16 amino acids. Trimming took 0 bases from V and 4 from J, leaving 13 bases between them. From germline, CDR1 is LNHDA and CDR2 SQIVND (reference sequence).

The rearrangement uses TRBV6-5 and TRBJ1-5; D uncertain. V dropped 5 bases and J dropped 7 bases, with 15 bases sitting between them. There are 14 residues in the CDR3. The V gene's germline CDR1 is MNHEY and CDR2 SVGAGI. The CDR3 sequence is CASSINELTQPQHF. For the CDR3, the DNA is TGTGCCAGCAGTATCAATGAACTAACACAGCCCCAGCATTTT.